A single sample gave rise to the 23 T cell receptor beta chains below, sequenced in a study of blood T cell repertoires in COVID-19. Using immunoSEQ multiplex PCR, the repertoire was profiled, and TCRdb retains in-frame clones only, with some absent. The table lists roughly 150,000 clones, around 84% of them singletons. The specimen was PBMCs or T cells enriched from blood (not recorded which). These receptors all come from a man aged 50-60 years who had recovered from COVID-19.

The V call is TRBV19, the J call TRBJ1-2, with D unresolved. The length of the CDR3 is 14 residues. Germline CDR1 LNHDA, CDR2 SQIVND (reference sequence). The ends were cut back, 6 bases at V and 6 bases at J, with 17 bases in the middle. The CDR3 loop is CASSGLGVSHGYTF. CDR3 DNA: TGTGCCAGTAGCGGACTCGGGGTTTCACATGGCTACACCTTC.

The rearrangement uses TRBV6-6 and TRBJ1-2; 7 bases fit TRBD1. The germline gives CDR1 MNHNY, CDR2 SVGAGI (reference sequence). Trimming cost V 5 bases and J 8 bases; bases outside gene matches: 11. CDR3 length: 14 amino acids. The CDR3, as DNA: TGTGCCAGCAGTGACTACTCAGGGGGATACGGCTACACCTTC. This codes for CASSDYSGGYGYTF.

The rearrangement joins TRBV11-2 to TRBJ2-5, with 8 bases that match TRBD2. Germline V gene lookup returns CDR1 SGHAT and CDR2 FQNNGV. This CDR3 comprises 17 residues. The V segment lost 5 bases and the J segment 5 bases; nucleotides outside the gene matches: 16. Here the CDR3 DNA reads TGTGCCAGCAGCCTCTCCTTAACGGGGGGGCCGTGGGAGACCCAGTACTTC. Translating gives CASSLSLTGGPWETQYF.

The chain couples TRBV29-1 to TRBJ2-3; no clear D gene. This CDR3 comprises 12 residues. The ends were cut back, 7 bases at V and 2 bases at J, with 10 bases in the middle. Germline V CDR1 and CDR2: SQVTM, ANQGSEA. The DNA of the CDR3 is TGCAGCGCGGACCAGAACACAGATACGCAGTATTTT. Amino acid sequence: CSADQNTDTQYF.

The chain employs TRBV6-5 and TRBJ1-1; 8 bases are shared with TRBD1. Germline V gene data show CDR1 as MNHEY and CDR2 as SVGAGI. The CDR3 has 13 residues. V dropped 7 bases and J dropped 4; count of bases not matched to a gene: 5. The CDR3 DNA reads TGTGCCAGCACCAGACAGGGGACCACTGAAGCTTTCTTT. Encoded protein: CASTRQGTTEAFF.

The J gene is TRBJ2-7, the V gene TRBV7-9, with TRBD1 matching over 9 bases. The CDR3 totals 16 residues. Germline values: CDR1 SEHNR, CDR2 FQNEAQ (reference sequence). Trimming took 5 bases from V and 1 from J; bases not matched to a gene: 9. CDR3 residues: CASSPATTGGSYEQYF. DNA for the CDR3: TGTGCCAGCAGCCCAGCCACGACAGGGGGTTCCTACGAGCAGTACTTC.

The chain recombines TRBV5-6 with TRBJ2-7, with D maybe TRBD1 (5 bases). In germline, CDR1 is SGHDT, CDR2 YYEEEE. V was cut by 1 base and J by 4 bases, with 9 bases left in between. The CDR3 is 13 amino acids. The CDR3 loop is CASSLPGKYEQYF. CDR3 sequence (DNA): TGTGCCAGCAGCTTGCCAGGGAAGTACGAGCAGTACTTC.

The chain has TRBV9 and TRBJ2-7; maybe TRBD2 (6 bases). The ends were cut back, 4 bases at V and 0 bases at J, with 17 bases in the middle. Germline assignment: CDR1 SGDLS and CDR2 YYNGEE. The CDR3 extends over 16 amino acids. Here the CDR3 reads CASSPRGDLPSYEQYF. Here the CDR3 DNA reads TGTGCCAGCAGCCCTCGCGGGGATCTCCCCTCCTACGAGCAGTACTTC.

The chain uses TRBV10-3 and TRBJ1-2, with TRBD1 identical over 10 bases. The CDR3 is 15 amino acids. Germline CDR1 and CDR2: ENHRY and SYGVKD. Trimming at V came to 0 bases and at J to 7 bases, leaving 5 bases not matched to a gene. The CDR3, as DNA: TGTGCCATCAGTGAGTCAGGGACAGGGGTTCGTGGCTACACCTTC. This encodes CAISESGTGVRGYTF.

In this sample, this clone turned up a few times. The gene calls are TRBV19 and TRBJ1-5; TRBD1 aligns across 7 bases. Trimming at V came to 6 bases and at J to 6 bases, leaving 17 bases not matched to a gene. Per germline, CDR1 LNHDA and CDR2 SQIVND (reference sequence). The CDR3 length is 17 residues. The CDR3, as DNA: TGTGCCAGTAGAGGGGGCAGTCGCCCTCGTACCGCTCAGCCCCAGCATTTT. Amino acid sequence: CASRGGSRPRTAQPQHF.

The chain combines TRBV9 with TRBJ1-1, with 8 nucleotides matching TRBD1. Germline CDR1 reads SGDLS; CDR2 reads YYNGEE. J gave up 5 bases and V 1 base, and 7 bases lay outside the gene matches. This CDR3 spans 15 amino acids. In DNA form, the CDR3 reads TGTGCCAGCAGCGTAAGGGCAGGGGGCTTGACTGAAGCTTTCTTT. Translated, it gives CASSVRAGGLTEAFF.

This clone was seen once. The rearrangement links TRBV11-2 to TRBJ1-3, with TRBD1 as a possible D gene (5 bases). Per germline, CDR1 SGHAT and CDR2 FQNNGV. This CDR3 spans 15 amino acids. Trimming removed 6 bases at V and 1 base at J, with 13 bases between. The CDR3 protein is CASSNRGLSGNTIYF. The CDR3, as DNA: TGTGCCAGCAGTAACCGGGGGTTATCTGGAAACACCATATATTTT.

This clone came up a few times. This CDR3 is CASSLVLGGGGAGNSPLHF. The CDR3 nucleotides read TGTGCCAGCAGCTTAGTGCTTGGTGGTGGGGGGGCAGGAAATTCACCCCTCCACTTT. This rearrangement joins TRBV13 to TRBJ1-6; TRBD1 is a possible D gene (6 bases). V lost 1 base, J lost 7 bases, and 23 bases lay in between. The length of the CDR3 is 19 residues. The germline V gene has CDR1 PRHDT and CDR2 FYEKMQ (reference sequence).

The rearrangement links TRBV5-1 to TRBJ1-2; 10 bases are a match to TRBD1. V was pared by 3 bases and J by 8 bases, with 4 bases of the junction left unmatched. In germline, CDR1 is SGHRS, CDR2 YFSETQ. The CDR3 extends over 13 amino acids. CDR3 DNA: TGCGCCAGCAGCTATGGGACAGGGGAAGGCTACACCTTC. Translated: CASSYGTGEGYTF. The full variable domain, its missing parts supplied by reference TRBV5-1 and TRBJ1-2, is KAGVTQTPRYLIKTRGQQVTLSCSPISGHRSVSWYQQTPGQGLQFLFEYFSETQRNKGNFPGRFSGRQFSNSRSEMNVSTLELGDSALYLCASSYGTGEGYTFGSGTRLTVV.

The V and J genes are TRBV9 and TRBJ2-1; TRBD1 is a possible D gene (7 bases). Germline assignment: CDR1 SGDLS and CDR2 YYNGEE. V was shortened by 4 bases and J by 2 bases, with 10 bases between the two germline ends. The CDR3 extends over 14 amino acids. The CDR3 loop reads CASSQGGPYNEQFF. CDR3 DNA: TGTGCCAGCAGCCAGGGGGGTCCCTACAATGAGCAGTTCTTC.

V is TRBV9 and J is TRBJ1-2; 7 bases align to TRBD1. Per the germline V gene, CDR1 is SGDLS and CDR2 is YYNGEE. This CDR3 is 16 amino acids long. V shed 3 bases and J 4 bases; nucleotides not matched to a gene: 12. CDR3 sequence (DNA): TGTGCCAGCAGCGGAGGGGCCGACAGGGTCGGCTATGGCTACACCTTC. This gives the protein CASSGGADRVGYGYTF.

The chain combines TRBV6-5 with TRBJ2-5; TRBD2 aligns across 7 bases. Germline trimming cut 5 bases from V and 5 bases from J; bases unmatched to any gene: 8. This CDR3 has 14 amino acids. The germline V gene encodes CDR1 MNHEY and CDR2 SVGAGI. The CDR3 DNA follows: TGTGCCAGCAGTAAAAGGGGACTACTCGAGACCCAGTACTTC. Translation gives CASSKRGLLETQYF.

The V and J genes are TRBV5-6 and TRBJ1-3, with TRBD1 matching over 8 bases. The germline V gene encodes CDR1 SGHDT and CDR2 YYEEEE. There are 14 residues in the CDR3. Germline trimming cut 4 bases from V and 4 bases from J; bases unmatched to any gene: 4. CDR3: CASSVTGGGNTIYF. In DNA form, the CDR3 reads TGTGCCAGCAGCGTCACAGGGGGAGGAAACACCATATATTTT. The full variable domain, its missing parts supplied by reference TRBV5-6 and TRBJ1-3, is DAGVTQSPTHLIKTRGQQVTLRCSPKSGHDTVSWYQQALGQGPQFIFQYYEEEERQRGNFPDRFSGHQFPNYSSELNVNALLLGDSALYLCASSVTGGGNTIYFGEGSWLTVV.

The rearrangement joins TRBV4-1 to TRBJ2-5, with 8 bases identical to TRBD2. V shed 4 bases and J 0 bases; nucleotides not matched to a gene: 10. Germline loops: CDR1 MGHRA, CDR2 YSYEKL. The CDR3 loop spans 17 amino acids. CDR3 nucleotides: TGCGCCAGCAGCCCCAGTGTTTGGCGGGGGGACCAAGAGACCCAGTACTTC. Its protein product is CASSPSVWRGDQETQYF.

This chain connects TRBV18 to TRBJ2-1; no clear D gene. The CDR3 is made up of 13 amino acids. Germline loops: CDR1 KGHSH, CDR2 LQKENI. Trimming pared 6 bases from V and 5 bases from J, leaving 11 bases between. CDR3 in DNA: TGTGCCAGCTCCCGGGTTCAAAACAATGAGCAGTTCTTC. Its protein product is CASSRVQNNEQFF.

This chain's CDR3 is CASSLARGEGRDYGYTF. CDR3 coding DNA: TGTGCCAGCAGCTTAGCTCGGGGGGAGGGTAGGGACTATGGCTACACCTTC. This sequence joins TRBV7-8 and TRBJ1-2; D may be TRBD1 (5 bases). Germline V gene lookup returns CDR1 SGHVS and CDR2 FQNEAQ. CDR3 length: 17 residues. V was cut by 0 bases and J by 3 bases, with 17 bases left in between. Looking up the rest from reference TRBV7-8 and TRBJ1-2 gives the full variable domain: GAGVSQSPRYKVAKRGQDVALRCDPISGHVSLFWYQQALGQGPEFLTYFQNEAQLDKSGLPSDRFFAERPEGSVSTLKIQRTQQEDSAVYLCASSLARGEGRDYGYTFGSGTRLTVV.

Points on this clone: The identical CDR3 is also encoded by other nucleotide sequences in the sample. DNA for the CDR3: TGTGCCATCAGTGGGGGACAGGGACAGAACTATGGCTACACCTTC. This codes for CAISGGQGQNYGYTF. The chain recombines TRBV10-3 with TRBJ1-2; 9 bases align to TRBD1. In germline, CDR1 is ENHRY, CDR2 SYGVKD. The V gene end was trimmed by 4 bases and the J gene end by 2 bases; junction bases not matched to a gene: 5. CDR3 length: 15 residues.

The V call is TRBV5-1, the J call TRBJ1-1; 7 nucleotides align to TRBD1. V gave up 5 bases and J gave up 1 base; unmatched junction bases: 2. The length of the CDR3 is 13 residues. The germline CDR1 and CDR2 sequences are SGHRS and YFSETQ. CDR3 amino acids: CASRAGGNTEAFF. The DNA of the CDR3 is TGCGCCAGCAGGGCAGGGGGGAACACTGAAGCTTTCTTT.